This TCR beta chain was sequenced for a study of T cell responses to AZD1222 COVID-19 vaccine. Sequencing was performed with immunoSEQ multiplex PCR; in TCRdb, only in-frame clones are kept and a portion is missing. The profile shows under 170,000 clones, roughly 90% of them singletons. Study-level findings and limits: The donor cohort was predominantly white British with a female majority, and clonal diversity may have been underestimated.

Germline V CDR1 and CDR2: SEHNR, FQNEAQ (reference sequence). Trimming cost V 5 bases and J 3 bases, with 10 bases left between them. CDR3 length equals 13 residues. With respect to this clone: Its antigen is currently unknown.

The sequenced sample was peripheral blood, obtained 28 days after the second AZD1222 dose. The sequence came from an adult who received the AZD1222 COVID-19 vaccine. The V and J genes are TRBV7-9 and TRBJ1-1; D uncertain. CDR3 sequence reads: CASSPGYDTEAFF. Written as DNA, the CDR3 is TGTGCCAGCAGCCCCGGGTACGACACTGAAGCTTTCTTT.